This TCR beta chain was captured by sequencing in a study of blood T cell repertoires in COVID-19. As for the study in general: Acute and convalescent COVID-19 samples came from the United States, Italy and Spain.

The V and J ends lost 3 bases and 4 bases respectively, with 19 bases between them. Germline lookup yields CDR1 SGHNT and CDR2 YENEEA. The CDR3 extends over 16 amino acids. Method: immunoSEQ multiplex PCR; TCRdb's copy keeps in-frame clones and lacks some. Among roughly 100,000 clones listed, under 90% were seen once. The receptor was isolated from a human donor in a cohort sampled during active or convalescent COVID-19. What was sequenced was peripheral blood. This chain links TRBV11-3 with TRBJ2-7, with D possibly TRBD1 on 6 matching bases. CDR3 sequence (DNA): TGTGCCAGCAGCTTCCGAAGGGGACAAGCCCTGTACGAGCAGTACTTC. Translation gives CASSFRRGQALYEQYF.